Described below is a single T cell receptor beta chain sequence and its context. What it binds is not known. This specimen belongs to a study of graft-versus-host responses after intestinal transplantation. Study as a whole: Induction with anti-thymocyte globulin, then tacrolimus and steroids for about 3 years, was given to all recipients.

CDR3 length: 17 residues. Per the germline V gene, CDR1 is SGDLS and CDR2 is YYNGEE. J lost 5 bases, V lost 3 bases, and 14 bases had no gene match. TCRdb keeps only in-frame clones here, not all; method: immunoSEQ multiplex PCR. Of over 100,000 clones in the sample, 85% to 95% were seen once. The receptor's source is a human donor who received an intestinal transplant. The sample was unstimulated CD4+ T cells sorted from spleen or lymph node cells, taken before intestinal transplant. V is TRBV9 and J is TRBJ2-7; TRBD2 matches 10 bases. Here the CDR3 reads CASSAPPSGLALDEQYF. CDR3 in DNA: TGTGCCAGCAGCGCCCCCCCTTCGGGACTAGCGTTGGACGAGCAGTACTTC.